This TCR beta chain appears in the sequencing data of a study of control samples from healthy donors and cancer patients. Sequencing was performed with immunoSEQ multiplex PCR; in TCRdb, only in-frame clones are kept and a portion is missing. Of 40,000 to 55,000 clones in the sample, more than 70% are singletons; the top ten hold approximately 10%. Germline V gene lookup returns CDR1 LGHDT and CDR2 YNNKEL (reference sequence). The CDR3 has 14 amino acids. V shed 7 bases and J shed 4 bases, with 14 bases lying between them. This chain connects TRBV3-1 (or the pseudogene TRBV3-2) to TRBJ1-3; D gene uncertain. The source of this sequence is a woman aged 55-69 years with lung cancer. The sequencing input was PBMCs. The CDR3 region is CASTTGRGGNTIYF. The CDR3 nucleotides read TGTGCCAGCACCACCGGGCGGGGAGGAAACACCATATATTTT.